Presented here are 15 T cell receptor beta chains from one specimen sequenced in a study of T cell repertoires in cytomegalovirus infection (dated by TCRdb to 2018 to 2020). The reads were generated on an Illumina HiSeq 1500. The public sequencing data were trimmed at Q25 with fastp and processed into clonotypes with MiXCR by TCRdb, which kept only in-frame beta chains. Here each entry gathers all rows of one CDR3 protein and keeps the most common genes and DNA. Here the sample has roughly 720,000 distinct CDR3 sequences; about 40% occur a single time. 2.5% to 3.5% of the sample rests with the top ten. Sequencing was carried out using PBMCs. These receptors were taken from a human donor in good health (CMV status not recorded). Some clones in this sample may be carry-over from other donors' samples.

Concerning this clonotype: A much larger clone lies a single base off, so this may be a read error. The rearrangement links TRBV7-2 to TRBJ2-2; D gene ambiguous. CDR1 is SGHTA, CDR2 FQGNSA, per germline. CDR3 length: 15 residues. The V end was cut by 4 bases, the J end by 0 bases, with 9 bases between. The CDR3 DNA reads TGTGCCAGCAGCTGCGGTGGGGCGAACACCGGGGAGCTGTTTTTT. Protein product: CASSCGGANTGELFF. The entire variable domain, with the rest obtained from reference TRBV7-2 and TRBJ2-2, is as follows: GAGVSQSPSNKVTEKGKDVELRCDPISGHTALYWYRQSLGQGLEFLIYFQGNSAPDKSGLPSDRFSAERTGGSVSTLTIQRTQQEDSAVYLCASSCGGANTGELFFGEGSRLTVL.

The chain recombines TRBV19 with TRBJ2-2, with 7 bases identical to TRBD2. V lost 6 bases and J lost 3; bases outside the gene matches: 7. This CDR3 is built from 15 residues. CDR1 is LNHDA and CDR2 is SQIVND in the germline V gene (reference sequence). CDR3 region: CASRTGGVHTGELFF. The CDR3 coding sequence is TGTGCCAGTAGAACGGGAGGAGTCCACACCGGGGAGCTGTTTTTT.

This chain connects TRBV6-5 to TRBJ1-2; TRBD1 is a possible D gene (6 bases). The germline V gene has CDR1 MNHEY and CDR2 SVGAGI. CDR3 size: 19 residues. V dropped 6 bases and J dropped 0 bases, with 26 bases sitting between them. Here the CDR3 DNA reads TGTGCCAGCAGCAAACTTCTCTTGGGGGGGGCCTTAGCTAACTATGGCTACACCTTC. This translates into CASSKLLLGGALANYGYTF.

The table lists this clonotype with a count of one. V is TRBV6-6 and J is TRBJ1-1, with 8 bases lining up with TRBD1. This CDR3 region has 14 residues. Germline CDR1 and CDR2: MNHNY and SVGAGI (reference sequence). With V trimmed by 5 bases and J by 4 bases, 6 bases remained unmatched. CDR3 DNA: TGTGCCAGCAGTCAACAGGGGGTTCGCACTGAAGCTTTCTTT. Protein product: CASSQQGVRTEAFF.

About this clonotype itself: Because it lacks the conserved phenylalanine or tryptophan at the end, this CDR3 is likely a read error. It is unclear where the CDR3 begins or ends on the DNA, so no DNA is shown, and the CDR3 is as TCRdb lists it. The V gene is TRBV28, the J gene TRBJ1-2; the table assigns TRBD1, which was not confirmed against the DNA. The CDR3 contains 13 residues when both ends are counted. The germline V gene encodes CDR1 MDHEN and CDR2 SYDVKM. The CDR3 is CASNPGTAYGYNL.

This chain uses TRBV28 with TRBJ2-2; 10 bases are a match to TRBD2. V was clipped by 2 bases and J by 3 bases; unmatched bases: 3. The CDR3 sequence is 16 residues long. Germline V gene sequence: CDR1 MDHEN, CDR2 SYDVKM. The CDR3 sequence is CASSLDLAGDTGELFF. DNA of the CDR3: TGTGCCAGCAGTTTAGATCTAGCGGGAGACACCGGGGAGCTGTTTTTT.

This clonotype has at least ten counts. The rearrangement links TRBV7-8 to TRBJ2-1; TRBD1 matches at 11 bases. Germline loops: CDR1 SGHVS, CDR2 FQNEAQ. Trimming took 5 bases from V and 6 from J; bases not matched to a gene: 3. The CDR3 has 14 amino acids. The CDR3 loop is CASSIGTGGNEQFF. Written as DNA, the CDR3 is TGTGCCAGCAGCATCGGGACAGGGGGCAATGAGCAGTTCTTC.

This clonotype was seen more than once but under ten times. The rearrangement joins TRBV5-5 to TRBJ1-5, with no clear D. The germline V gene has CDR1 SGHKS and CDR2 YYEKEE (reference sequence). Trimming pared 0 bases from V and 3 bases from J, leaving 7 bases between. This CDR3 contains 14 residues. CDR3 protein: CASSLAPLNQPQHF. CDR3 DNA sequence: TGTGCCAGCAGCTTGGCCCCTCTCAATCAGCCCCAGCATTTT.

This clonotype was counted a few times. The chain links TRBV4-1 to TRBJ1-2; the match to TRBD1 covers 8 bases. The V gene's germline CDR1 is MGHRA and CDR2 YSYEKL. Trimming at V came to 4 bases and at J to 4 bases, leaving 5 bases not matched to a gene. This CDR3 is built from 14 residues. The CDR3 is CASSPLDRVYGYTF. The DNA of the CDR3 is TGCGCCAGCAGCCCCCTGGACAGGGTCTATGGCTACACCTTC.

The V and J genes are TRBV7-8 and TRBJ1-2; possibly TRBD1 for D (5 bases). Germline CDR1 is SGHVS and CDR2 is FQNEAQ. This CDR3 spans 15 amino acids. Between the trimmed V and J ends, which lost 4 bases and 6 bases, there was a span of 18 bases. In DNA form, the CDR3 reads TGTGCCAGCAGCTCCGATCCGACAGTACGAAATGGCTACACCTTC. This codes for CASSSDPTVRNGYTF.

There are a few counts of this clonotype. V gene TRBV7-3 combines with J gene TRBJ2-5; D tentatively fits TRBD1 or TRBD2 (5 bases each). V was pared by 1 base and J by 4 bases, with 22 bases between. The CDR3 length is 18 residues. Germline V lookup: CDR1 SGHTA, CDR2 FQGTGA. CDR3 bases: TGTGCCAGCAGCTTAAGGTTGGGACCTACCCTCGGTGGAGAGACCCAGTACTTC. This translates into CASSLRLGPTLGGETQYF.

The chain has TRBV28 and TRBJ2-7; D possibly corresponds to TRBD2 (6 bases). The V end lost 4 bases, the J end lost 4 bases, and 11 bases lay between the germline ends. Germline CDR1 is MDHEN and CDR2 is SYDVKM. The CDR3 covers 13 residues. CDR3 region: CASSSGVVYEQYF. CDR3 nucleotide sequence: TGTGCCAGCAGTTCGGGGGTCGTATACGAGCAGTACTTC.

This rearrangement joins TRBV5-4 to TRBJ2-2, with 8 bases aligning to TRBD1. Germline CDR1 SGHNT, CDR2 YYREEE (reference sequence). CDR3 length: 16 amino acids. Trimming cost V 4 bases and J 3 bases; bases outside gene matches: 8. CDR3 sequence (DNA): TGTGCCAGCAGCCCTAGGACAGGGATCGACACCGGGGAGCTGTTTTTT. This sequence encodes CASSPRTGIDTGELFF.

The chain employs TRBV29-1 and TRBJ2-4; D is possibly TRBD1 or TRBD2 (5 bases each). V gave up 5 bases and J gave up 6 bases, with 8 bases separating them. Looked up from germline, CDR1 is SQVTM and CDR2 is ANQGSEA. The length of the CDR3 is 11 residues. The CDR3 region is CSVLGGNIQYF. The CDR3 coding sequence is TGCAGCGTTCTTGGGGGAAACATTCAGTACTTC.

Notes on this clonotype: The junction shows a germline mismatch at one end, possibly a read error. The CDR3 region has the DNA TGTGCCAGCAGCTTAGTCGCAGGGAGCAATCAGCCCCAGAATTTT. Residues: CASSLVAGSNQPQNF. V is TRBV7-6 and J is TRBJ1-5; a weak D match, TRBD1 (5 bases). Germline-derived CDR1 and CDR2 are SGHVS and FNYEAQ. CDR3 length equals 15 residues.